These T cell receptor beta chains were read from a single sample in a study of CD8+ T cells in alopecia areata. Data came from immunoSEQ multiplex PCR; TCRdb stores just in-frame clones and leaves some out. The sample lists 200,000 to 250,000 clones; roughly two fifths were seen once. Here the sequenced sample was CD4+ T cells sorted from blood, taken at approximately week 36, from a patient treated with tofacitinib. The receptors shown here come from a human donor with alopecia areata. Both conserved end residues are part of each CDR3. Each record gives: V gene, J gene, clone size, D gene, CDR3 protein, CDR3 DNA. The D gene is left open where the match is weak. Some rows mark clone size as missing; the rest say once, few, many or name a class of expanded clone.

>TRBV4-3|TRBJ2-1|.|.
CASSRGGLHEQFF
TGCGCCAGCAGCCGTGGGGGGCTGCATGAGCAGTTCTTC
>TRBV7-2|TRBJ2-5|few|TRBD2
CASSLSSGGGQETQYF
TGTGCCAGCAGCTTGTCTAGCGGAGGAGGGCAAGAGACCCAGTACTTC
>TRBV29-1|TRBJ2-7|few|TRBD2
CSVGTSGTYEQYF
TGCAGCGTTGGGACTAGCGGCACCTACGAGCAGTACTTC
>TRBV27|TRBJ1-4|.|.
CASSPLGGYEKLFF
TGTGCCAGCAGTCCGCTGGGTGGGTATGAAAAACTGTTTTTT
>TRBV28|TRBJ2-7|many|TRBD2
CASSLFVTSGSYEQYF
TGTGCCAGCAGTTTATTTGTAACTAGCGGGTCCTACGAGCAGTACTTC
>TRBV5-1|TRBJ2-3|.|TRBD2
CASSQSGIPDTQYF
TGCGCCAGCAGCCAAAGCGGGATACCAGATACGCAGTATTTT
>TRBV7-9|TRBJ2-3|few|TRBD2
CASSGLAGGDRDTQYF
TGTGCCAGCAGCGGACTAGCGGGAGGAGATAGAGATACGCAGTATTTT
>TRBV10-3|TRBJ2-5|.|.
CAISEPVVVETQYF
TGTGCCATCAGTGAACCTGTCGTGGTGGAGACCCAGTACTTC
>TRBV4-2|TRBJ2-7|.|.
CASSQSGTGIYEQYF
TGTGCCAGCAGCCAATCCGGGACGGGTATCTACGAGCAGTACTTC
>TRBV28|TRBJ2-7|few|.
CASSSLYEQYF
TGTGCCAGCAGTTCCCTCTACGAGCAGTACTTC
>TRBV5-1|TRBJ2-1|once|TRBD2
CASSYGTSGLGYNEQFF
TGCGCCAGCAGCTACGGGACTAGCGGGTTGGGGTACAATGAGCAGTTCTTC
>TRBV30|TRBJ1-1|once|.
CAWSVKGGTEAFF
TGTGCCTGGAGTGTGAAGGGAGGGACTGAAGCTTTCTTT
>TRBV29-1|TRBJ1-5|many|TRBD1
CSVEWAGGYSNQPQHF
TGCAGCGTTGAGTGGGCAGGGGGCTATAGCAATCAGCCCCAGCATTTT
>TRBV5-1|TRBJ2-5|.|.
CASSLVVGGETQYF
TGCGCCAGCAGCTTGGTGGTGGGCGGAGAGACCCAGTACTTC
>TRBV28|TRBJ1-5|few|.
CASSLYPPGRGGNQPQHF
TGTGCCAGCAGTTTATATCCCCCAGGCAGGGGCGGCAATCAGCCCCAGCATTTT
>TRBV6-6|TRBJ1-5|once|TRBD1
CASNGQGNQPQHF
TGTGCCAGCAATGGACAGGGTAATCAGCCCCAGCATTTT
>TRBV11-1|TRBJ2-1|.|.
CASSLSGSGEQFF
TGTGCCAGCAGCCTGTCGGGGTCTGGTGAGCAGTTCTTC
>TRBV7-3|TRBJ2-6|.|.
CASSPWGAQSGANVLTF
TGTGCCAGCAGCCCCTGGGGGGCGCAGTCTGGGGCCAACGTCCTGACTTTC
>TRBV19|TRBJ2-4|.|.
CARIPRGSAKNIQYF
TGTGCCAGGATACCTAGGGGGTCAGCCAAAAACATTCAGTACTTC
>TRBV28|TRBJ2-7|.|TRBD1
CASNPYGTGIHEQYF
TGTGCCAGCAACCCTTACGGGACAGGGATTCACGAGCAGTACTTC
>TRBV4-1|TRBJ2-1|.|TRBD2
CASSQDMAGGLPEQFF
TGCGCCAGCAGCCAAGATATGGCGGGAGGGCTACCTGAGCAGTTCTTC
>TRBV6-5|TRBJ2-2|.|.
CASSYSPTANTGELFF
TGTGCCAGCAGTTACTCGCCGACAGCGAACACCGGGGAGCTGTTTTTT
>TRBV7-2|TRBJ2-2|few|.
CASSLDSVGELFF
TGTGCCAGCAGCTTAGACTCAGTCGGGGAGCTGTTTTTT
>TRBV7-3|TRBJ2-3|few|.
CASSFSRSTDTQYF
TGTGCCAGCAGCTTCTCCAGAAGCACAGATACGCAGTATTTT
>TRBV30|TRBJ1-1|.|TRBD1
CAWSVQGTVNTEAFF
TGTGCCTGGAGTGTACAGGGGACTGTGAACACTGAAGCTTTCTTT
>TRBV27|TRBJ2-4|.|.
CASSLMGNLAKNIQYF
TGTGCCAGCAGTCTAATGGGGAATCTAGCCAAAAACATTCAGTACTTC
>TRBV7-2|TRBJ2-5|.|TRBD1
CASSFAGTGGETQYF
TGTGCCAGCAGCTTTGCGGGGACAGGGGGAGAGACCCAGTACTTC
>TRBV7-9|TRBJ2-6|.|.
CASSFGGAGANVLTF
TGTGCCAGCAGCTTCGGAGGAGCGGGGGCCAACGTCCTGACTTTC
>TRBV2|TRBJ2-3|.|.
CASSEVRGPTDTQYF
TGTGCCAGCAGTGAAGTGCGGGGGCCCACAGATACGCAGTATTTT
>TRBV28|TRBJ2-7|.|TRBD1
CASSLADRESDEQYF
TGTGCCAGCAGTTTAGCGGACAGGGAATCTGACGAGCAGTACTTC
>TRBV19|TRBJ2-1|few|.
CASSMAVVDEQFF
TGTGCCAGTAGTATGGCAGTTGTGGATGAGCAGTTCTTC
>TRBV7-3|TRBJ1-1|.|.
CASSFVPTDTEAFF
TGTGCCAGCAGCTTCGTACCTACGGACACTGAAGCTTTCTTT
>TRBV5-4|TRBJ2-3|.|TRBD2
CASSGRGTDTQYF
TGTGCCAGCAGTGGGAGGGGCACAGATACGCAGTATTTT
>TRBV7-2|TRBJ2-3|.|.
CASSLLGPNTLTDTQYF
TGTGCCAGCAGCTTATTGGGTCCCAATACGCTCACAGATACGCAGTATTTT
>TRBV5-1|TRBJ1-2|.|TRBD1
CASSLGQGAGNYGYTF
TGCGCCAGCAGCTTGGGCCAGGGGGCCGGTAACTATGGCTACACCTTC
>TRBV5-1|TRBJ2-5|.|.
CASSLVLAEWETQYF
TGCGCCAGCAGCTTGGTGTTAGCGGAGTGGGAGACCCAGTACTTC
>TRBV10-2|TRBJ2-7|.|.
CASRDAVPSYEQYF
TGCGCCAGTCGGGACGCCGTCCCCTCCTACGAGCAGTACTTC
>TRBV5-4|TRBJ2-5|.|.
CASSLAGLQETQYF
TGTGCCAGCAGCTTGGCGGGCCTCCAAGAGACCCAGTACTTC
>TRBV27|TRBJ1-1|few|.
CASSLEAGGGTEAFF
TGTGCCAGCAGCCTAGAGGCGGGGGGCGGTACTGAAGCTTTCTTT
>TRBV18|TRBJ2-5|.|.
CASSPGAGTQYF
TGTGCCAGCTCACCGGGGGCGGGGACCCAGTACTTC
>TRBV14|TRBJ1-1|.|.
CASSQGMNVEAFF
TGTGCCAGCAGCCAAGGTATGAACGTCGAAGCTTTCTTT
>TRBV6-5|TRBJ2-3|.|.
CASSWMNTQYF
TGTGCCAGCAGTTGGATGAATACGCAGTATTTT
>TRBV29-1|TRBJ2-1|few|TRBD2
CSVEEGLAVNEQFF
TGCAGCGTTGAAGAGGGACTAGCGGTCAATGAGCAGTTCTTC
>TRBV7-2|TRBJ2-2|.|.
CASSFVPQGGELFF
TGTGCCAGCAGCTTTGTGCCCCAGGGCGGGGAGCTGTTTTTT
>TRBV28|TRBJ2-3|.|.
CASSATTDTQYF
TGTGCCAGCAGTGCTACGACAGATACGCAGTATTTT
>TRBV30|TRBJ1-1|.|.
CASKRVRTEAFF
TGTGCCTCAAAGAGGGTGCGGACTGAAGCTTTCTTT
>TRBV5-1|TRBJ1-1|once|.
CASSLLDSVNTEAFF
TGCGCTAGCAGCTTGCTCGATTCGGTGAACACTGAAGCTTTCTTT
>TRBV30|TRBJ2-1|.|.
CAWTSGVEQFF
TGTGCCTGGACATCAGGGGTTGAGCAGTTCTTC
>TRBV14|TRBJ2-6|few|.
CASMPPGGRGANVLTF
TGTGCCAGCATGCCGCCCGGTGGGAGAGGGGCCAACGTCCTGACTTTC
>TRBV2|TRBJ2-5|few|.
CASSSAETQYF
TGTGCCAGCAGTAGCGCGGAGACCCAGTACTTC
>TRBV30|TRBJ2-2|.|.
CAWTKGTGELFF
TGTGCCTGGACCAAGGGCACCGGGGAGCTGTTTTTT
>TRBV7-2|TRBJ2-7|.|TRBD1
CASSVTGGGYEQYF
TGTGCCAGCAGCGTTACAGGGGGAGGCTACGAGCAGTACTTC
>TRBV2|TRBJ2-3|few|.
CASIEVDTQYF
TGTGCCAGCATCGAGGTGGATACGCAGTATTTT
>TRBV19|TRBJ2-3|few|.
CASSIEGKFAQYF
TGTGCCAGTAGTATCGAGGGTAAATTCGCGCAGTATTTT
>TRBV6-5|TRBJ1-3|.|.
CASSLQKGNTIYF
TGTGCCAGCAGTTTGCAAAAAGGAAACACCATATATTTT
>TRBV5-1|TRBJ2-1|.|.
CASSFVVGQDNEQFF
TGCGCCAGCAGTTTCGTCGTGGGGCAGGACAATGAGCAGTTCTTC
>TRBV29-1|TRBJ2-2|.|.
CSVEVWGVTGELFF
TGCAGCGTTGAAGTGTGGGGCGTCACCGGGGAGCTGTTTTTT